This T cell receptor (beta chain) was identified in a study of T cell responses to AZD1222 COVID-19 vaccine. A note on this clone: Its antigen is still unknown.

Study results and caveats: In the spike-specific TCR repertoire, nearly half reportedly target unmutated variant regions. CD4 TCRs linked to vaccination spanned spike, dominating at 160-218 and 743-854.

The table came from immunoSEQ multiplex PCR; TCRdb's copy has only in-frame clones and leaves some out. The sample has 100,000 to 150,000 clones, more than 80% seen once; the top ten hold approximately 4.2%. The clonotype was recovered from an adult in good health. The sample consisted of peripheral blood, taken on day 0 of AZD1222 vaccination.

The CDR3 nucleotides are TGTGCCAGCAGTCCGCGGTCCATCTCCTACGAGCAGTACTTC. Translated, it gives CASSPRSISYEQYF. The V gene is TRBV6-5, the J gene TRBJ2-7; the D is unclear. CDR1 MNHEY and CDR2 SVGAGI come from the germline V gene. The CDR3 is 14 amino acids. V gave up 5 bases and J gave up 0 bases, with 11 bases separating them.